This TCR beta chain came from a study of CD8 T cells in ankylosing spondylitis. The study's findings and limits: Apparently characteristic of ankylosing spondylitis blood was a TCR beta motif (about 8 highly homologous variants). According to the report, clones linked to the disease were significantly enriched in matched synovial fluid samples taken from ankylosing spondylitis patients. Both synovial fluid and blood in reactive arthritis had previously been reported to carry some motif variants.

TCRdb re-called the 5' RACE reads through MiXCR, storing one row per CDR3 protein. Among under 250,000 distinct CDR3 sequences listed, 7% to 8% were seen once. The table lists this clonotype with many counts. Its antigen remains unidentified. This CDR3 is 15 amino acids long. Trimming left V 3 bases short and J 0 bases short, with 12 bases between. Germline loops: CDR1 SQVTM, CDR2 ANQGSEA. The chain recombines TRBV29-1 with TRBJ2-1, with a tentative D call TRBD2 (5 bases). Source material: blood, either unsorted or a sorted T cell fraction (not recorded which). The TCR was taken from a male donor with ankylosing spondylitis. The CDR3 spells CSVDSEVLSYNEQFF. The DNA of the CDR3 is TGCAGCGTTGATTCGGAGGTACTCTCCTACAATGAGCAGTTCTTC.